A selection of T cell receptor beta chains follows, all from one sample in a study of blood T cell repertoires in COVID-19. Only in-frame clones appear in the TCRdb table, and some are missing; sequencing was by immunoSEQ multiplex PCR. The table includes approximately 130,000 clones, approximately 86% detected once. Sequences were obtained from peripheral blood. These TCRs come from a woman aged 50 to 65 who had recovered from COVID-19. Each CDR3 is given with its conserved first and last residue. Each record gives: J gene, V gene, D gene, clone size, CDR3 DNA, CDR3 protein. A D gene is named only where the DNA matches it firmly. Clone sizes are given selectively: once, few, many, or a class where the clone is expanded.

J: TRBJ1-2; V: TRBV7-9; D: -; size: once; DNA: TGTGCCAGCAGCCCAGACAGCGGGGGTAGTATCTATGGCTACACCTTC; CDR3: CASSPDSGGSIYGYTF
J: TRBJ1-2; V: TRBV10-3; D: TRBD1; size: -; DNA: TGTGCCATCAGTGATGACAGGGGCGGCTATGGCTACACCTTC; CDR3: CAISDDRGGYGYTF
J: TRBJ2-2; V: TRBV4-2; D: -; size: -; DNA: TGTGCCAGCAGCCAAGATTTTGGCGGGACGGTCGGCCGGGAGCTGTTTTTT; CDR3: CASSQDFGGTVGRELFF
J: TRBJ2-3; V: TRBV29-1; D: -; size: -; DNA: TGCAGCGTTGACCCGACAGGCCCTAGCACAGATACGCAGTATTTT; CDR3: CSVDPTGPSTDTQYF
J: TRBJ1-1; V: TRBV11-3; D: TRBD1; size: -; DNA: TGTGCCAGCAGCCCCTTACAGGGGGAAGCTTTCTTT; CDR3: CASSPLQGEAFF
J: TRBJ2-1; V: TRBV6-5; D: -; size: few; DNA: TGTGCCAGCAGTTCCCGAACAGGGAGGGAAGTCTTC; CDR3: CASSSRTGREVF
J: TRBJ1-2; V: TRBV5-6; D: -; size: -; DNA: TGTGCCAGCAGCTTAACGGGACTCAGGGACTATGGCTACACCTTC; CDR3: CASSLTGLRDYGYTF
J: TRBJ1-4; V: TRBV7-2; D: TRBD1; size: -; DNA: TGTGCCAGCAGCAGAGGACAGGAGGCGCCTGGAAAACTGTTTTTT; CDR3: CASSRGQEAPGKLFF
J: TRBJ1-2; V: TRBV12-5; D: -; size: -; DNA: TGTGCTAGTGGGAAAACAGGGTCGGAGTCTGGCTACACCTTC; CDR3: CASGKTGSESGYTF
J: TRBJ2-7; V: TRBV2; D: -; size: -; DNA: TGTGCCAGCGGGGGACAAGGGCTAGGCGAGCAGTACTTC; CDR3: CASGGQGLGEQYF
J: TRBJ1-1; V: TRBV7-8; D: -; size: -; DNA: TGTGCCAGCAGCTTATTCTCCGGGTCCACTGAAGCTTTCTTT; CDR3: CASSLFSGSTEAFF
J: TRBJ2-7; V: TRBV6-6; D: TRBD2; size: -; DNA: TGTGCCAGCAGTTTAGGCGGGAGGGAAAAGGACTACGAGCAGTACTTC; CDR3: CASSLGGREKDYEQYF
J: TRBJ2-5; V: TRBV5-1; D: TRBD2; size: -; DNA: TGCGCCAGCAGCTTGTTGGCTAGCGGGGACCAAGAGACCCAGTACTTC; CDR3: CASSLLASGDQETQYF
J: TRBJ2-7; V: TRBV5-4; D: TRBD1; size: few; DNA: TGTGCCAGCAGGGGACAGGGGGCGGACGAGCAGTACTTC; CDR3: CASRGQGADEQYF
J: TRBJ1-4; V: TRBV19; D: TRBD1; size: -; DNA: TGTGCCAGTAGTACACGAATACGACAGGGCGGTCAGGAAAAACTGTTTTTT; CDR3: CASSTRIRQGGQEKLFF
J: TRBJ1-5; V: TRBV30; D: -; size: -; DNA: TGTGCCTGGACCAGGGATGGCCAGCCCCAGCATTTT; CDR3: CAWTRDGQPQHF
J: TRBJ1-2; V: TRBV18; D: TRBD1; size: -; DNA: TGTGCCAGCTCACCGGGACAGGGGACCTCCTCTAACTATGGCTACACCTTC; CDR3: CASSPGQGTSSNYGYTF
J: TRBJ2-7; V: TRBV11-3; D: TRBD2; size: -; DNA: TGTGCCAGCAGCTCGCGGACTAGCGGGAGGAAAGATTTCCGGGGGCTCGAGCAGTACTTC; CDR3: CASSSRTSGRKDFRGLEQYF
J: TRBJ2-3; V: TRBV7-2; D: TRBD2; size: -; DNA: TGTGCCAGCAGCACCGCCGGCGGGAGGGTTGGAGATACGCAGTATTTT; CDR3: CASSTAGGRVGDTQYF
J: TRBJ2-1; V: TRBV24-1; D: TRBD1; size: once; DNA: TGTGCCACCAGTGATCCGGGACAGGGGTCTGAGCAGTTCTTC; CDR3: CATSDPGQGSEQFF
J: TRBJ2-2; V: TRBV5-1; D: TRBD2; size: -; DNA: TGCGCCAGCAGCTTTCTTAGCGGGCTACCGAACACCGGGGAGCTGTTTTTT; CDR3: CASSFLSGLPNTGELFF
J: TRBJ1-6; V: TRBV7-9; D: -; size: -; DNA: TGTGCCAGCAGCTTATGTACAGGATCATGTTCACCCCTCCACTTT; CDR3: CASSLCTGSCSPLHF
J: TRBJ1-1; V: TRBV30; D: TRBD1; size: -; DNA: TGTGCCTACGACATACAGGGGTTTGAAGCTTTCTTT; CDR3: CAYDIQGFEAFF
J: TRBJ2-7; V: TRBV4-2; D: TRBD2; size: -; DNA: TGTGCCAGCAGCCAAGGGACTAGCGGGGGCCCCTACGAGCAGTACTTC; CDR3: CASSQGTSGGPYEQYF
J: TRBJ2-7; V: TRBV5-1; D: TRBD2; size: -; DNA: TGCGCCAGCAGCTTGGTGGCACCTAGCGGGAGCCTCACCACCGAGCAGTACTTC; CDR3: CASSLVAPSGSLTTEQYF
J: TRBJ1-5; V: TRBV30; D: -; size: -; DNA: TGTGCCTGGAGGGGAGCAGGGGGCAATCAGCCCCAGCATTTT; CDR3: CAWRGAGGNQPQHF
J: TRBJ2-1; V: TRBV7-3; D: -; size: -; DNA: TGTGCCAGCAGCTTTCAGGGGTCCTACAATGAGCAGTTCTTC; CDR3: CASSFQGSYNEQFF
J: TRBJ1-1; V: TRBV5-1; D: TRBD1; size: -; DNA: TGCGCCAGCACCTCAATTACTACAGGGGCCACTGAAGCTTTCTTT; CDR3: CASTSITTGATEAFF
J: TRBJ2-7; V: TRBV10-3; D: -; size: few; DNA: TGTGCCATCAGTGAGGGACGGGACTACGAGCAGTACTTC; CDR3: CAISEGRDYEQYF
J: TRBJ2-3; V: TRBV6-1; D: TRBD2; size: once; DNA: TGTGCCAGCAGTGAAGCAGCGGGAGGGCCAGATACGCAGTATTTT; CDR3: CASSEAAGGPDTQYF
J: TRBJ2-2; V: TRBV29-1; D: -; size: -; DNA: TGCAGCGTTGGTCGGGGGACAGATTCCACCGGGGAGCTGTTTTTT; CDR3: CSVGRGTDSTGELFF
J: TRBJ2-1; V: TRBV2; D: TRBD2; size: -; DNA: TGTGCCAGCAGTGGGCTAGCGGCCACGATGGGCAATGAGCAGTTCTTC; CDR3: CASSGLAATMGNEQFF
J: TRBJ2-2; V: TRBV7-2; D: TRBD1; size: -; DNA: TGTGCCAGCAGCCCAAGACAGGGGAGTAACACCGGGGAGCTGTTTTTT; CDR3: CASSPRQGSNTGELFF
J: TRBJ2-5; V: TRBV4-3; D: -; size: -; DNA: TGCGCCAGCAGCCGCCACCGGGAGGAGACCCAGTACTTC; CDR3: CASSRHREETQYF
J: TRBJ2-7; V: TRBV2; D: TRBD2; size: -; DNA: TGTGCCAGCAGCGGGAGGTTAAGCTCCTACGAGCAGTACTTC; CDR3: CASSGRLSSYEQYF
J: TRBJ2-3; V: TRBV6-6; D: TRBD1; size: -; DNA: TGTGCCAGCAGTAGGCGACAGGGGTCGGTGTCAGATACGCAGTATTTT; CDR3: CASSRRQGSVSDTQYF
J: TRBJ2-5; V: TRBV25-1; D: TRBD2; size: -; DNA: TGTGCCAGCAGTGACCCCGGGACTAGCGGGGAGACCCAGTACTTC; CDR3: CASSDPGTSGETQYF
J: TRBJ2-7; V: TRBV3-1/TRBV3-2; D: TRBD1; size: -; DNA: TGTGCCAGCAGCCGGGGGACAGTCGAGCAGTACTTC; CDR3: CASSRGTVEQYF
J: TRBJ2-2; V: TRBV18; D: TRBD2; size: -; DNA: TGTGCCAGCTCACCACAGCGGGAGGTTGGCACCGGGGAGCTGTTTTTT; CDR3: CASSPQREVGTGELFF
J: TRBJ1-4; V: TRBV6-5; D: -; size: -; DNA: TGTGCCAGCAGCCTACCACAGGGAAAACTGTTTTTT; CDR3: CASSLPQGKLFF
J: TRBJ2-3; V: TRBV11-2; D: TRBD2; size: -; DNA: TGTGCCAGCAGCAGGGGACTAGCGGGGCATTGGGATACGCAGTATTTT; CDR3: CASSRGLAGHWDTQYF
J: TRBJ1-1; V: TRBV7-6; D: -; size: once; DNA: TGTGCCAGCAGCTTAGAGCCCCGGGGGGCGAACACTGAAGCTTTCTTT; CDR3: CASSLEPRGANTEAFF
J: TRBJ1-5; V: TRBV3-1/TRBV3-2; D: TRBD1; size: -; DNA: TGTGCCAGCAGCCTTCGACAGGGAGGCAATCAGCCCCAGCATTTT; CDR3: CASSLRQGGNQPQHF
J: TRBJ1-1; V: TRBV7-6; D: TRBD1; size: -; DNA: TGTGCCAGCCGGACAGGGGGGCTGAACACTGAAGCTTTCTTT; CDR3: CASRTGGLNTEAFF
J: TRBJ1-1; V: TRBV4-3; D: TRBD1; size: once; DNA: TGCGCCAGCAGCCAAGAGGCGACAGGGGGCACTGAAGCTTTCTTT; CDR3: CASSQEATGGTEAFF
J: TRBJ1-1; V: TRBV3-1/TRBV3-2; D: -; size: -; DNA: TGTGCCAGCAGCCCCCGGTCTGCGACTGAAGCTTTCTTT; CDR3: CASSPRSATEAFF
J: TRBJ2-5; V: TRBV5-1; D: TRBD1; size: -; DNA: TGCGCCAGCAGCGGTTTGGGACAGATACAAGAGACCCAGTACTTC; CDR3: CASSGLGQIQETQYF
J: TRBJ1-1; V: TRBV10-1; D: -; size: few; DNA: TGCGCCAGCAGGGGACAAGCGAACACTGAAGCTTTCTTT; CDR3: CASRGQANTEAFF
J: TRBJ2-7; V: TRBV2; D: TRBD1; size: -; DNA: TGTGCCAGCAGCGCCTCCTTCGACAGGGGTTACGAGCAGTACTTC; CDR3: CASSASFDRGYEQYF
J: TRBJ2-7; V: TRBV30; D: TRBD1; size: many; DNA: TGTGCCTGGAGTGTCGCCCGCGGGACAGGGGGCGTAGGCTCGTTCTCCTACGAGCAGTACTTC; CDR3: CAWSVARGTGGVGSFSYEQYF
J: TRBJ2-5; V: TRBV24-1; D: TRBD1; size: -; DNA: TGTGCCACCAGTGATTTGGGGACAGGGGGCGGCGGGACCCAGTACTTC; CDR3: CATSDLGTGGGGTQYF
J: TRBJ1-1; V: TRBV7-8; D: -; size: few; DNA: TGTGCCAGCAGCGCGGGGAGGGGGGCCGCCACTGAAGCTTTCTTT; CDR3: CASSAGRGAATEAFF
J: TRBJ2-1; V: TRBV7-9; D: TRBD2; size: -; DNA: TGTGCCAGCAGCCCCCCCGGGACTAGCGGGATTGAGCAGTTCTTC; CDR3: CASSPPGTSGIEQFF
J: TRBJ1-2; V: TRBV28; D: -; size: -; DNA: TGTGCCAGCAGTTTAACGAGAAGATTGGGCTACACCTTC; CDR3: CASSLTRRLGYTF
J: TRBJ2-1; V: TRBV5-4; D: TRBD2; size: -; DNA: TGTGCCAGCAGCCCAGCGGGAGTATCCTACAATGAGCAGTTCTTC; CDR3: CASSPAGVSYNEQFF